One TCR beta chain is described in this entry. What it binds is not known. This sample was included in a study of beta chain features in type 1 diabetes. The germline V gene has CDR1 SQVTM and CDR2 ANQGSEA. The CDR3 covers 14 residues. V was shortened by 6 bases and J by 2 bases, with 16 bases between the two germline ends. Expressed TCRB transcripts were sequenced after all isolated RNA was converted to cDNA. Only in-frame clones appear in the TCRdb table, and some are missing; sequencing was by immunoSEQ multiplex PCR. This sample yields about 650,000 clones, of which around 12% are seen a single time; about 0.11% belongs to the top ten. Averaging about 116 mL, one heparinised blood draw was given by each donor. Based on CD45RO/CCR7/CD25/CD127/CD95/CD27, CD4+ regulatory, stem cell-like memory, naive and central memory cells were sorted. Overall study results and limits: Across all four CD4+ subsets, people with type 1 diabetes showed modestly shorter TCRB CDR3s.

The receptor was derived from a man aged 25-45 years with type 1 diabetes. Sequenced sample: naive CD4+ T cells from blood. The rearrangement joins TRBV29-1 to TRBJ2-5; unclear D gene. The CDR3 bases are TGCAGCGTCGGTCCGGCGGACCAACAAGAGACCCAGTACTTC. This encodes CSVGPADQQETQYF.